One and the same sample provided the 9 T cell receptor beta chains below, sequenced in a study of T cell responses to AZD1222 COVID-19 vaccine. Here immunoSEQ multiplex PCR was the method, and the copy in TCRdb shows in-frame clones only, minus some. The profile shows 90,000 to 120,000 clones, approximately 90% of them singletons. The sequencing here drew on peripheral blood, taken on day 0 of AZD1222 vaccination. These receptors were obtained from an adult in good health.

V usage is TRBV7-2 and J usage is TRBJ1-1, with unresolved D. Trimming took 0 bases from V and 7 from J, leaving 12 bases between them. CDR3 length: 14 residues. Germline CDR1 SGHTA, CDR2 FQGNSA. The CDR3 reads CASSLAILPGEAFF. Written as DNA, the CDR3 is TGTGCCAGCAGCTTAGCGATCCTGCCAGGTGAAGCTTTCTTT.

This chain joins TRBV7-2 and TRBJ2-7; 12 positions agree with TRBD1. Germline V gene data show CDR1 as SGHTA and CDR2 as FQGNSA. V dropped 1 base and J dropped 5; count of bases not matched to a gene: 6. This CDR3 region has 16 residues. CDR3 region: CASSLGDRGRSHEQYF. The CDR3, as DNA: TGTGCCAGCAGCTTAGGGGACAGGGGGCGAAGCCACGAGCAGTACTTC.

This chain connects TRBV7-9 to TRBJ2-2; D is possibly TRBD1 (5 bases). Germline V lookup: CDR1 SEHNR, CDR2 FQNEAQ (reference sequence). The CDR3 sequence is 16 residues long. The V gene lost 5 bases and the J gene lost 0 bases, with 13 bases spanning the gap. This chain's CDR3 is CASSHGAQANTGELFF. The CDR3, as DNA: TGTGCCAGCAGCCATGGGGCGCAAGCGAACACCGGGGAGCTGTTTTTT.

This rearrangement joins TRBV6-2 or TRBV6-3 to TRBJ1-1; D is unclear. Germline V lookup: CDR1 MNHEY, CDR2 SVGEGT. The CDR3 has 13 amino acids. V lost 0 bases and J 1 base, leaving 3 bases between the germline ends. The CDR3 reads CASSYSRNTEAFF. The CDR3 nucleotides read TGTGCCAGCAGTTACTCGAGGAACACTGAAGCTTTCTTT.

This clone was found once. The rearrangement links TRBV3-1 (or the pseudogene TRBV3-2) to TRBJ1-1; 11 bases are a match to TRBD1. The CDR3 totals 13 residues. Germline lookup yields CDR1 LGHDT and CDR2 YNNKEL (reference sequence). V lost 6 bases, J lost 7 bases, and 4 bases stayed unmatched. The CDR3 protein is CASRRTGGFEAFF. The DNA for the CDR3 is TGTGCCAGCAGACGGACAGGGGGCTTTGAAGCTTTCTTT.

The chain recombines TRBV5-6 with TRBJ2-7; D possibly corresponds to TRBD1 (6 bases). Germline assignment: CDR1 SGHDT and CDR2 YYEEEE. V was cut by 3 bases and J by 5 bases, with 18 bases left in between. The CDR3 spans 15 residues. Here the CDR3 DNA reads TGTGCCAGCAGCTATCCGCAGGGGACGCTCCACGAGCAGTACTTC. Translated, it gives CASSYPQGTLHEQYF.

The chain is built from TRBV5-6 and TRBJ2-2, with unresolved D. Trimming took 1 base from V and 4 from J, leaving 11 bases between them. The CDR3 sequence is 15 residues long. Germline lookup yields CDR1 SGHDT and CDR2 YYEEEE. In nucleotides, the CDR3 is TGTGCCAGCAGCTTGTTCTCAGCGACCACCGGGGAGCTGTTTTTT. Translation: CASSLFSATTGELFF. The full variable domain, rest sourced from reference TRBV5-6 and TRBJ2-2, is DAGVTQSPTHLIKTRGQQVTLRCSPKSGHDTVSWYQQALGQGPQFIFQYYEEEERQRGNFPDRFSGHQFPNYSSELNVNALLLGDSALYLCASSLFSATTGELFFGEGSRLTVL.

The chain combines TRBV11-1 with TRBJ2-7; the D is unclear. Germline V gene sequence: CDR1 SGHAT, CDR2 FQDESV (reference sequence). Trimming stripped 5 bases from V and 3 bases from J, with 14 bases between. The CDR3 spans 14 residues. CDR3: CASSIGLGLYEQYF. The CDR3 DNA follows: TGTGCCAGCAGCATAGGTCTTGGGCTCTACGAGCAGTACTTC.

The chain has TRBV21-1 and TRBJ2-7; the table's D call, TRBD2, has no DNA check behind it. TRBV21-1 corresponds to a pseudogene. This CDR3 is 18 amino acids long. The CDR3 reads CASTSYPPGLQGTYEQYF. In DNA, the CDR3 is TGTGCCAGCACATCATACCCCCCCGGACTTCAAGGGACTTACGAGCAGTACTTC.